This T cell receptor (beta chain) is from a study of vaccination and CD4 T cells after COVID-19. Study background: The study enrolled six male and four female convalescents, two of whom were Hispanic. Collection of post-COVID samples occurred a median roughly 110 days after diagnosis, spanning a range of 35 to 161.

Notes on this clonotype: The antigen remains unidentified.

The treatment: roughly 11-day PBMC culture with coronavirus spike peptide pools or control peptides (ViraFEST assay). There were positive PCR dates ranging from March to December 2020, all predating US Alpha, Beta and Delta variants. IL-2 (about 9.3 IU/ml) and peptide pools (approximately 9.2 ug/ml) were added to cultures of around 2 million PBMCs per well. Germline assignment: CDR1 SGHTA and CDR2 FQGNSA. The CDR3 has 17 amino acids. The junction had 11 bases not matched to a gene; V was cut back by 8 bases and J by 2 bases. Sequenced with the Oncomine TCR Beta short-read assay was DNA taken from cultured CD4+ T cells. TCRdb ran MiXCR on the PCR reads and lists one entry per CDR3 protein. The profile shows around 20,000 distinct CDR3 sequences, 35% to 50% of them singletons.

The clonotype originates from a human donor who had recovered from COVID-19. Material: CD4+ T cells from blood, cultured in vitro. The chain is built from TRBV7-2 and TRBJ2-3; TRBD2 matches at 12 bases. The CDR3, as DNA: TGTGCCAGCCCCTCCCCCCTAGCGGGAGGGTTCACAGATACGCAGTATTTT. Translated, it gives CASPSPLAGGFTDTQYF. The full variable domain, its missing parts supplied by reference TRBV7-2 and TRBJ2-3, is GAGVSQSPSNKVTEKGKDVELRCDPISGHTALYWYRQSLGQGLEFLIYFQGNSAPDKSGLPSDRFSAERTGGSVSTLTIQRTQQEDSAVYLCASPSPLAGGFTDTQYFGPGTRLTVL.